A single sample is the source of the 16 T cell receptor beta chains below, sequenced in a study of T cells after yellow fever vaccination (dated by TCRdb to the late 2010s). What the treatment or condition label conveys for this sample: live attenuated yellow fever vaccine strain. Library construction relied on 5' RACE. Reads for this sample came from an Illumina HiSeq 2500. TCRdb cleaned the public reads at Q25 with fastp, built clones with MiXCR and kept in-frame beta chains. Every entry covers one CDR3 protein and lists the most common genes and DNA from its rows. Within this sample are 110,000 or so distinct CDR3 sequences, with more than 5.5% of them counted one time only. 2.7% of the sample goes to the ten largest clones. Specimen: CD4+ T cells sorted from PBMCs, collected about 41 days after the first yellow fever vaccination. These receptors were obtained from a young man who received the YFV17D yellow fever vaccine.

V and J are TRBV5-1 and TRBJ2-3, with 12 bases that match TRBD1. J gave up 5 bases and V 4 bases, and 5 bases lay outside the gene matches. The CDR3 loop spans 15 amino acids. Germline-derived CDR1 and CDR2 are SGHRS and YFSETQ. This chain's CDR3 is CASSGGQGAGDTQYF. DNA of the CDR3: TGCGCCAGCAGCGGGGGACAGGGGGCCGGAGATACGCAGTATTTT.

This clonotype was found once. This sequence may be a read error, since a much larger clone differs from it by one base. The V and J genes are TRBV6-2 or TRBV6-3 and TRBJ1-6, with D hard to call. Trimming shortened V by 2 bases and J by 6 bases, and 8 bases separated the two germline ends. This CDR3 comprises 14 residues. From germline, CDR1 is MNHEY and CDR2 SVGEGT. The CDR3 sequence: CASSYDQANSPLHF. For the CDR3, the DNA is TGTGCCAGCAGTTACGACCAGGCTAATTCACCCCTCCACTTT.

This clonotype was found many times. The chain combines TRBV7-2 with TRBJ2-5, with TRBD2 matching 8 bases. In germline, CDR1 is SGHTA, CDR2 FQGNSA. This CDR3 spans 13 amino acids. The V gene end was trimmed by 6 bases and the J gene end by 5 bases; junction bases not matched to a gene: 5. The CDR3 is CASSLRGGETQYF. In DNA form, the CDR3 reads TGTGCCAGCAGTTTACGGGGGGGGGAGACCCAGTACTTC. Looking up the rest from reference TRBV7-2 and TRBJ2-5 gives the full variable domain: GAGVSQSPSNKVTEKGKDVELRCDPISGHTALYWYRQSLGQGLEFLIYFQGNSAPDKSGLPSDRFSAERTGGSVSTLTIQRTQQEDSAVYLCASSLRGGETQYFGPGTRLLVL.

This clonotype showed up many times. The chain carries TRBV7-9 and TRBJ2-5; D ambiguous. The CDR3 runs 14 residues. Trimming took 0 bases from V and 3 from J, leaving 8 bases between them. The germline V gene encodes CDR1 SEHNR and CDR2 FQNEAQ (reference sequence). The CDR3 sequence is CASSLAARKETQYF. As DNA, the CDR3 is TGTGCCAGCAGCTTAGCGGCTAGGAAAGAGACCCAGTACTTC.

Ten or more counts support this clonotype. The V call is TRBV12-3 or TRBV12-4, the J call TRBJ2-2; weak D call: TRBD2 (6 bases). The CDR3 covers 16 residues. Trimming cost V 5 bases and J 0 bases, with 13 bases left between them. CDR3 sequence reads: CASSKSGTSNTGELFF. The CDR3 bases are TGTGCCAGCAGTAAATCCGGGACTTCGAACACCGGGGAGCTGTTTTTT.

This clonotype came up many times. This chain uses TRBV25-1 with TRBJ1-4; no clear D gene. Germline V lookup: CDR1 MGHDK, CDR2 SYGVNS. The V gene lost 1 base and the J gene lost 8 bases, with 11 bases spanning the gap. This CDR3 spans 14 amino acids. CDR3 in amino acids: CASSESKGGEKLFF. The CDR3, as DNA: TGTGCCAGCAGTGAATCAAAGGGAGGGGAAAAACTGTTTTTT.

This clonotype was detected many times. This chain connects TRBV5-5 to TRBJ2-5; no firm D call. Germline loops: CDR1 SGHKS, CDR2 YYEKEE (reference sequence). The CDR3 covers 11 residues. V was clipped by 9 bases and J by 3 bases, with 9 bases between them. The CDR3 bases are TGTGCCACCCGGAAGGAAGAGACCCAGTACTTC. Protein: CATRKEETQYF.

This clonotype was seen repeatedly, ten times or more. The CDR3 sequence: CSARVENSNQPQHF. The CDR3 DNA reads TGCAGTGCACGGGTGGAAAATAGCAATCAGCCCCAGCATTTT. This chain uses TRBV20-1 with TRBJ1-5; D call uncertain. Germline V gene sequence: CDR1 DFQATT, CDR2 SNEGSKA (reference sequence). Trimming removed 6 bases from V and 0 bases from J, with 12 bases in between. CDR3 length: 14 residues.

This clonotype was found many times. The V gene is TRBV7-9, the J gene TRBJ1-5; possibly TRBD1 for D (5 bases). This CDR3 is 15 amino acids long. The V gene's germline CDR1 is SEHNR and CDR2 FQNEAQ (reference sequence). Trimming shortened V by 2 bases and J by 9 bases, and 17 bases separated the two germline ends. The CDR3 DNA reads TGTGCCAGCAGCTTATCGGGGACCCGGGGCGGGCCCCAGCATTTT. Protein: CASSLSGTRGGPQHF. The variable domain in full, with the rest retrieved from reference TRBV7-9 and TRBJ1-5, is DTGVSQNPRHKITKRGQNVTFRCDPISEHNRLYWYRQTLGQGPEFLTYFQNEAQLEKSRLLSDRFSAERPKGSFSTLEIQRTEQGDSAMYLCASSLSGTRGGPQHFGDGTRLSIL.

This clonotype has more than one count but fewer than ten. The chain employs TRBV12-3 or TRBV12-4 and TRBJ2-4; D uncertain. The V end lost 2 bases, the J end lost 0 bases, and 5 bases lay between the germline ends. The CDR3 extends over 14 amino acids. CDR3 nucleotide sequence: TGTGCCAGCAGTTTAAACGTAGCCAAAAACATTCAGTACTTC. It is translated as CASSLNVAKNIQYF.

A single count supports this clonotype. V and J are TRBV4-1 and TRBJ2-3; 7 nucleotides line up with TRBD2. The junction had 7 bases not matched to a gene; V was cut back by 3 bases and J by 1 base. From germline, CDR1 is MGHRA and CDR2 YSYEKL. This CDR3 has 16 residues. CDR3 sequence reads: CASSQAGTNGTDTQYF. CDR3 nucleotides: TGCGCCAGCAGCCAGGCCGGGACTAATGGCACAGATACGCAGTATTTT.

This clonotype was seen ten or more times. The chain employs TRBV4-2 and TRBJ1-2; D is possibly TRBD1 (6 bases). Trimming left V 1 base short and J 8 bases short, with 14 bases between. The CDR3 consists of 14 residues. In germline, CDR1 is LGHNA, CDR2 YNFKEQ. The CDR3 DNA follows: TGTGCCAGCAGCCAAGCCCCAGGGGATGAAGGCTACACCTTC. This encodes CASSQAPGDEGYTF.

The CDR3 sequence is CASSLIPGLGEPYGYTF. CDR3 sequence (DNA): TGTGCCAGCAGCTTGATTCCAGGGCTTGGGGAACCCTATGGCTACACCTTC. This chain links TRBV5-4 with TRBJ1-2, with D possibly TRBD1 on 5 matching bases. CDR3 size: 17 residues. The germline CDR1 and CDR2 sequences are SGHNT and YYREEE (reference sequence). V was clipped by 1 base and J by 4 bases, with 20 bases between them.

The table lists this clonotype with many counts. This chain connects TRBV27 to TRBJ2-3, with D perhaps TRBD2 (6 bases). The CDR3 is 13 amino acids. Deletions cut 5 bases from V and 3 bases from J, with 9 bases between. Germline values: CDR1 MNHEY, CDR2 SMNVEV (reference sequence). DNA of the CDR3: TGTGCCAGCAGTCTCCGGGAGACAGATACGCAGTATTTT. Protein sequence: CASSLRETDTQYF.

This clonotype was seen many times. The junction does not match germline at one end; this may be a read error. The V gene is TRBV7-8, the J gene TRBJ2-7, with D unresolved. This CDR3 has 13 residues. CDR1 and CDR2 (germline): SGHVS, FQNEAQ. As DNA, the CDR3 is TGTGCCAGCAGCCCATACACCGTCGTAACACTCAGTTTC. Protein sequence: CASSPYTVVTLSF.

This clonotype was detected ten times or more. This chain uses TRBV5-4 with TRBJ2-3, with 10 bases lining up with TRBD2. CDR1 is SGHNT and CDR2 is YYREEE in the germline V gene (reference sequence). The length of the CDR3 is 14 residues. J lost 5 bases, V lost 4 bases, and 4 bases had no gene match. CDR3 nucleotides: TGTGCCAGCAGCCCCCTAGCGGGGGAAGATACGCAGTATTTT. Residues: CASSPLAGEDTQYF.